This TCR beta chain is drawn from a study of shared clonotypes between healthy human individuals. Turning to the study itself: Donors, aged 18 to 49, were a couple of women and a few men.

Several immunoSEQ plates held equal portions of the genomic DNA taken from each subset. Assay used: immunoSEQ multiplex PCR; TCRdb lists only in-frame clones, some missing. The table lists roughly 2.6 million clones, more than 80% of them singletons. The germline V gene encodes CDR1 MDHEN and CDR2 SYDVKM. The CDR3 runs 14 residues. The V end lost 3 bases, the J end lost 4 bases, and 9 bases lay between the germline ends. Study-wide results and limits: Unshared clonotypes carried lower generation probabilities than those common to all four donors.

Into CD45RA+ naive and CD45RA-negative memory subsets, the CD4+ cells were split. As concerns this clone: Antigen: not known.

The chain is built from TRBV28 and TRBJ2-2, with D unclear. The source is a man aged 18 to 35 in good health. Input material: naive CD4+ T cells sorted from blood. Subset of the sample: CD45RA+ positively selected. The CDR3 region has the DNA TGTGCCAGCAGTTTGATCCTCGGCACCGGGGAGCTGTTTTTT. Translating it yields CASSLILGTGELFF.